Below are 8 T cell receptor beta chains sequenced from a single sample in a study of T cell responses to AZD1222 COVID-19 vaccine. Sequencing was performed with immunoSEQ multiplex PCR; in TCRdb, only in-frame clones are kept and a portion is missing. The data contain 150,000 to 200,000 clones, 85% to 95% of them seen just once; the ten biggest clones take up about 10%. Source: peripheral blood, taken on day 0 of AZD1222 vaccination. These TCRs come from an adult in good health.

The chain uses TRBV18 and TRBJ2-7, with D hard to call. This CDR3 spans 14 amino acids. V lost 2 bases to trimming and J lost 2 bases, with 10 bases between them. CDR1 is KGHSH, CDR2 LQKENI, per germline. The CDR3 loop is CASSPKSGTYEQYF. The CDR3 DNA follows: TGTGCCAGCTCACCAAAGTCCGGCACCTACGAGCAGTACTTC.

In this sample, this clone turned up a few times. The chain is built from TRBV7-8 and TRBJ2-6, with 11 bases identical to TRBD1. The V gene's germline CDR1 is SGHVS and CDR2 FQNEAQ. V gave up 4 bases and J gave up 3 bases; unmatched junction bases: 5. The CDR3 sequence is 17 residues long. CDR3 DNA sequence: TGTGCCAGCAGCTCGCGGGACAGGGGGAGTGGGGCCAACGTCCTGACTTTC. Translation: CASSSRDRGSGANVLTF.

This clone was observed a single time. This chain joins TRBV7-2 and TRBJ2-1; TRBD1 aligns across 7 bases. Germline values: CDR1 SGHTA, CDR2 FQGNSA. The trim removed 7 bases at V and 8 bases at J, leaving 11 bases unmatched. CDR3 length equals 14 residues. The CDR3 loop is CASTVDRVRDEQFF. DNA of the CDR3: TGTGCCAGCACCGTCGACAGGGTACGTGATGAGCAGTTCTTC.

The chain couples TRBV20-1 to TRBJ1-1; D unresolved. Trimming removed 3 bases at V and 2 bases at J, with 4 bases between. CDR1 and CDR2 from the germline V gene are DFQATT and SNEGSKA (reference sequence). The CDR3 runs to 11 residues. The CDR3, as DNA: TGCAGTGCTAGTTCCAACACTGAAGCTTTCTTT. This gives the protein CSASSNTEAFF.

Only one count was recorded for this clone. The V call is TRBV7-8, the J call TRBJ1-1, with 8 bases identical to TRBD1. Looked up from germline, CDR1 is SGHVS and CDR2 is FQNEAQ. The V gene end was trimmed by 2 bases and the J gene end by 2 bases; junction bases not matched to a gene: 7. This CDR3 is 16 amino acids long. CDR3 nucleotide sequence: TGTGCCAGCAGCTTAAGGGACAGGAGGGAAAACACTGAAGCTTTCTTT. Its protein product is CASSLRDRRENTEAFF.

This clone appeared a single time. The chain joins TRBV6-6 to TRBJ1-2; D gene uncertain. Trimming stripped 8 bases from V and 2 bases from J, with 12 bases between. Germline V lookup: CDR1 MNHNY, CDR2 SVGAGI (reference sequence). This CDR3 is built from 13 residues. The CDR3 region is CASVTTTNYGYTF. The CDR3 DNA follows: TGTGCCAGCGTAACAACCACCAACTATGGCTACACCTTC.

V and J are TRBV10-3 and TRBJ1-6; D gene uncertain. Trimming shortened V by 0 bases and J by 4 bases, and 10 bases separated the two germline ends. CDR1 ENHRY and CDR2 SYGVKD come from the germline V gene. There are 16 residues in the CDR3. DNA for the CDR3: TGTGCCATCAGTGAGTCCGAGGCAGAATATAATTCACCCCTCCACTTT. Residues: CAISESEAEYNSPLHF.

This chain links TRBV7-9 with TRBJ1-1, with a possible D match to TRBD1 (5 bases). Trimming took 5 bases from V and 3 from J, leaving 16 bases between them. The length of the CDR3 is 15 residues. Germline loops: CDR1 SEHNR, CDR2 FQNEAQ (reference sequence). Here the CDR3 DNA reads TGTGCCAGCAGCCGTTCGCAGGGTCCACACACTGAAGCTTTCTTT. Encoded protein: CASSRSQGPHTEAFF.